This entry features one TCR beta chain sequence. The method was immunoSEQ multiplex PCR; TCRdb's version includes in-frame clones alone and lacks a portion of them. The sample lists about 300,000 clones, around 87% occurring once. The source of the sample is a study of blood T cell repertoires in COVID-19. The CDR3 runs to 16 residues. Trimming shortened V by 0 bases and J by 4 bases, and 15 bases separated the two germline ends. Germline V gives CDR1 KGHSH, CDR2 LQKENI. The TCR comes from a man aged 70-80 years with acute or convalescent COVID-19. Sequencing was performed on peripheral blood. The J gene is TRBJ2-5, the V gene TRBV18; the D gene is possibly TRBD1 (5 bases). In DNA, the CDR3 is TGTGCCAGCTCACCACCGGCAGGGCGCGATGGAGAGACCCAGTACTTC. The encoded protein is CASSPPAGRDGETQYF.